The next 3 T cell receptor beta chains were all read from a single sample in a study of blood T cell repertoires in COVID-19. Profiling relied on immunoSEQ multiplex PCR, and the TCRdb table lists in-frame clones only, not all of them. The sample shows a few hundred thousand clones, approximately 82% of them seen only once. The material sequenced was peripheral blood. The receptors originated from a young woman with acute or convalescent COVID-19.

The chain is built from TRBV7-9 and TRBJ2-7; 7 bases map to TRBD1. The V segment lost 4 bases and the J segment 1 base; nucleotides outside the gene matches: 10. From germline, CDR1 is SEHNR and CDR2 FQNEAQ (reference sequence). CDR3 length equals 16 residues. Here the CDR3 DNA reads TGTGCCAGCAGCTCCGCGACAGGGTTGGGGTCCTACGAGCAGTACTTC. Protein product: CASSSATGLGSYEQYF.

The chain has TRBV15 and TRBJ2-2; D ambiguous. The V end lost 5 bases, the J end lost 4 bases, and 11 bases lay between the germline ends. The CDR3 totals 14 residues. Germline CDR1 reads LNHNV; CDR2 reads YYDKDF (reference sequence). The chain's CDR3 is CATSPYVSTGELFF. The CDR3 region has the DNA TGTGCCACCAGCCCATACGTCAGCACCGGGGAGCTGTTTTTT.

This chain uses TRBV28 with TRBJ2-3, with 11 bases matching TRBD2. From germline, CDR1 is MDHEN and CDR2 SYDVKM. Trimming at V came to 6 bases and at J to 8 bases, leaving 10 bases not matched to a gene. This CDR3 spans 15 amino acids. The CDR3 coding sequence is TGTGCCAGCAGCTCCGGGCTAGCGGGAGGAGGTACGCAGTATTTT. Translation: CASSSGLAGGGTQYF. Using reference TRBV28 and TRBJ2-3 for the parts outside the CDR3, the full variable domain is DVKVTQSSRYLVKRTGEKVFLECVQDMDHENMFWYRQDPGLGLRLIYFSYDVKMKEKGDIPEGYSVSREKKERFSLILESASTNQTSMYLCASSSGLAGGGTQYFGPGTRLTVL.